The following is a T cell receptor (beta chain) sequence with its context. Generated by immunoSEQ multiplex PCR, the TCRdb table keeps only in-frame clones and is missing some. Here the sample spans 25,000 to 30,000 clones, around 80% being singletons. This sample was taken from a study of somatic mutations in cytotoxic T cells in rheumatoid arthritis. Positive magnetic bead selection, which isolated the CD4+ and CD8+ cells, was followed by a flow cytometry check of purity. The ends lost 1 base at V and 5 bases at J; junction bases unmatched: 4. CDR1 is SEHNR and CDR2 is FQNEAQ in the germline V gene (reference sequence). The CDR3 has 15 amino acids.

This sequence originates from a man between 45 and 60 years old in good health. The sample taken for sequencing was CD8+ T cells sorted from blood. The chain recombines TRBV7-9 with TRBJ2-7; 11 bases match TRBD1. This chain's CDR3 is CASSLGWTGGNEQYF. The CDR3 DNA is TGTGCCAGCAGCTTAGGCTGGACAGGGGGCAACGAGCAGTACTTC.